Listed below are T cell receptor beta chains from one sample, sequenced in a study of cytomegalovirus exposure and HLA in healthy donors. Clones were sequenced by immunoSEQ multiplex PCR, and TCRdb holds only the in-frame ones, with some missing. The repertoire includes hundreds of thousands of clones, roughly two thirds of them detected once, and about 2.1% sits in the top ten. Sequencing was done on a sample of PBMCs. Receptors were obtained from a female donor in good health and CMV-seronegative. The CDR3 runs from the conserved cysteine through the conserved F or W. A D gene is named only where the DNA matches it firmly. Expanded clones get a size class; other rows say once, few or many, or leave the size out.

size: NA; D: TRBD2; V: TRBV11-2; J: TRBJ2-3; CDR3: CASSLTPGRLAGLPDTQYF; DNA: TGTGCCAGCAGCCTGACGCCGGGCCGACTAGCGGGATTGCCAGATACGCAGTATTTT
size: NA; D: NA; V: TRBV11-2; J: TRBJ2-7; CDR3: CASSFTYEQYF; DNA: TGTGCCAGCAGCTTTACCTACGAGCAGTACTTC
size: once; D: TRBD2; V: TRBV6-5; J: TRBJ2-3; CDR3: CASSSGTTTDTQYF; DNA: TGTGCCAGCAGTTCCGGGACTACCACAGATACGCAGTATTTT
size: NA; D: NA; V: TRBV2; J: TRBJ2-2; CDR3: CASSDIRTYNTGELFF; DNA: TGTGCCAGCAGCGACATTCGGACTTACAACACCGGGGAGCTGTTTTTT
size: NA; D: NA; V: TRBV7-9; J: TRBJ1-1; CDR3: CASSPTAYTEAFF; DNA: TGTGCCAGCAGCCCAACAGCTTACACTGAAGCTTTCTTT
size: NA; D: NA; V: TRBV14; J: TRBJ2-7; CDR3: CASSQDGGKQYF; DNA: TGTGCCAGCAGCCAAGACGGAGGCAAGCAGTACTTC
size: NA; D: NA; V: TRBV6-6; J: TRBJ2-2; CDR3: CASSYGLSGDTGELFF; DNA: TGTGCCAGCAGTTACGGGCTATCCGGGGACACCGGGGAGCTGTTTTTT
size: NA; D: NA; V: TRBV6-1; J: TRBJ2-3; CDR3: CASSVKPLGVDTQYF; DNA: TGTGCCAGCAGTGTAAAACCACTCGGGGTCGATACGCAGTATTTT
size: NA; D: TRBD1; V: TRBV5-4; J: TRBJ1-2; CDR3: CASSTTGGHYGYTF; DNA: TGTGCCAGCAGCACCACAGGGGGCCACTATGGCTACACCTTC
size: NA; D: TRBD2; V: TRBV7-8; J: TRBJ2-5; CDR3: CASSLVSGSVQETQYF; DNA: TGTGCCAGCAGCTTGGTTAGCGGGAGTGTACAAGAGACCCAGTACTTC
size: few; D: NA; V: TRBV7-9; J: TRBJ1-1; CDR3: CASSFREQAREAFF; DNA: TGTGCCAGCAGCTTCCGCGAGCAGGCCCGTGAAGCTTTCTTT